The rows below give T cell receptor beta chains drawn from one sample of a study of PD-1 blockade in mismatch repair-deficient tumors. Generated by immunoSEQ multiplex PCR, the TCRdb table keeps only in-frame clones and is missing some. This table has some 100,000 clones, roughly four fifths appearing once. Specimen: peripheral blood, collected approximately 35 weeks after starting pembrolizumab. These receptors all stem from an adult with mismatch repair-deficient cancer. CDR3s include the opening cysteine and the closing phenylalanine or tryptophan. Each record gives: V gene, clone size, J gene, D gene, CDR3 protein, CDR3 DNA. D genes are given only for firm matches. The size entry is marked missing in some rows and otherwise reads once, few, many or a size class.

TRBV5-1	-	TRBJ2-5	TRBD2	CASSLASSGALETQYF	TGCGCCAGCAGCTTGGCCTCTAGCGGGGCCTTAGAGACCCAGTACTTC
TRBV7-2	-	TRBJ2-3	-	CASSSLGGSSTDTQYF	TGTGCCAGCAGCTCCCTAGGGGGGAGTAGCACAGATACGCAGTATTTT
TRBV19	-	TRBJ2-7	-	CASSTADSNSYEQYF	TGTGCCAGTAGTACCGCGGACTCAAACTCCTACGAGCAGTACTTC
TRBV19	few	TRBJ2-7	-	CASSTGTSDYYEQYF	TGTGCCAGTAGTACGGGGACTTCGGATTACTACGAGCAGTACTTC
TRBV25-1	-	TRBJ1-1	TRBD1	CASSELGTGDTEAFF	TGTGCCAGCAGTGAACTCGGGACAGGGGACACTGAAGCTTTCTTT
TRBV23-1	-	TRBJ2-7	-	CASSQGSTYEQYF	TGCGCCAGCAGTCAGGGCTCCACCTACGAGCAGTACTTC
TRBV19	few	TRBJ1-5	TRBD1	CASTTGGQPQHF	TGTGCCAGTACCACAGGGGGGCAGCCCCAGCATTTT
TRBV7-2	-	TRBJ1-3	-	CASSLGRQGGTTIYF	TGTGCCAGCAGCTTAGGGCGGCAGGGCGGTACCACCATATATTTT
TRBV7-8	-	TRBJ2-2	TRBD2	CASSPPGGRADTGELFF	TGTGCCAGCAGCCCACCTGGCGGGAGGGCCGACACCGGGGAGCTGTTTTTT
TRBV30	-	TRBJ2-7	TRBD1	CAWSPGTEVYEQYF	TGTGCCTGGAGTCCCGGGACAGAGGTTTACGAGCAGTACTTC
TRBV5-1	-	TRBJ2-1	TRBD2	CASRNPLAGGYNEQFF	TGCGCCAGCCGTAATCCCCTAGCGGGAGGTTACAATGAGCAGTTCTTC
TRBV19	once	TRBJ2-3	TRBD2	CASTGGLVGTDTQYF	TGTGCCAGTACCGGTGGACTAGTCGGCACAGATACGCAGTATTTT
TRBV9	-	TRBJ2-1	TRBD2	CASTLAGGPNEQFF	TGTGCCAGCACTCTAGCGGGAGGCCCCAATGAGCAGTTCTTC
TRBV11-3	-	TRBJ2-1	-	CASSLDWGNEQFF	TGTGCCAGCAGCTTAGATTGGGGGAATGAGCAGTTCTTC
TRBV6-1	-	TRBJ2-1	-	CASSQRNNEQFF	TGTGCCAGCAGCCAGAGGAACAATGAGCAGTTCTTC
TRBV4-2	few	TRBJ2-1	-	CASSQDANEQFF	TGTGCCAGCAGCCAAGATGCCAATGAGCAGTTCTTC
TRBV7-4	-	TRBJ2-7	TRBD2	CASSLESAGGAYEQYF	TGTGCCAGCAGCTTGGAGTCGGCGGGAGGGGCCTACGAGCAGTACTTC
TRBV6-1	-	TRBJ1-2	-	CASSEQADYYGYTF	TGTGCCAGCAGTGAACAGGCGGATTACTATGGCTACACCTTC
TRBV7-9	-	TRBJ2-7	-	CASSLGRTTSYEQYF	TGTGCCAGCAGCCTCGGACGGACCACCTCCTACGAGCAGTACTTC
TRBV9	-	TRBJ2-4	-	CASSVGGDLAKNIQYF	TGTGCCAGCAGCGTAGGTGGCGACCTAGCCAAAAACATTCAGTACTTC
TRBV28	-	TRBJ1-2	TRBD1	CASLTTGFYGYTF	TGTGCCAGCCTAACGACAGGGTTCTATGGCTACACCTTC
TRBV6-6	-	TRBJ2-5	-	CASRRGETQYF	TGTGCCAGCAGAAGGGGGGAGACCCAGTACTTC
TRBV20-1	few	TRBJ1-2	-	CSAEGSYGYTF	TGCAGTGCTGAGGGGAGCTATGGCTACACCTTC
TRBV10-2	few	TRBJ2-3	-	CASSEGTQYF	TGCGCCAGCAGTGAGGGTACGCAGTATTTT
TRBV5-1	-	TRBJ2-7	TRBD2	CASSLGVGLAVYEQYF	TGCGCCAGCAGCTTGGGGGTTGGGCTAGCGGTCTACGAGCAGTACTTC
TRBV5-8	-	TRBJ2-4	-	CASSWENIQYF	TGTGCCAGCAGCTGGGAAAACATTCAGTACTTC
TRBV30	-	TRBJ2-1	TRBD1	CAWSSQGAYYNEQFF	TGTGCCTGGAGTAGTCAGGGGGCTTACTACAATGAGCAGTTCTTC
TRBV6-4	-	TRBJ2-3	-	CAGRVLDGTGSTDTQYF	TGTGCCGGCCGAGTACTCGACGGGACTGGAAGCACAGATACGCAGTATTTT
TRBV25-1	once	TRBJ2-7	-	CASSKSGALNYEQYF	TGTGCAAGCAGCAAGTCAGGGGCACTAAACTACGAGCAGTACTTC
TRBV5-4	-	TRBJ2-7	-	CASSREGEQYF	TGTGCCAGCAGCAGAGAGGGCGAGCAGTACTTC
TRBV19	-	TRBJ2-1	TRBD2	CASRPLGLAGGSYNEQFF	TGTGCCAGTAGGCCGCTGGGGCTAGCGGGTGGATCCTACAATGAGCAGTTCTTC
TRBV30	-	TRBJ1-4	-	CAWSVPLGGVEKLFF	TGTGCCTGGAGTGTCCCCTTGGGAGGGGTCGAAAAACTGTTTTTT
TRBV16	-	TRBJ1-1	TRBD1	CASSPPGQEPEAFF	TGTGCCAGCAGCCCTCCGGGACAGGAGCCTGAAGCTTTCTTT
TRBV7-2	-	TRBJ2-2	TRBD2	CASAGTSGFTGELFF	TGTGCCAGCGCCGGGACTAGCGGGTTCACCGGGGAGCTGTTTTTT
TRBV29-1	-	TRBJ2-3	TRBD2	CSVSGTGPSTDTQYF	TGCAGCGTCAGCGGGACGGGGCCTAGCACAGATACGCAGTATTTT
TRBV7-3	-	TRBJ2-7	-	CASSYGNPYEQYF	TGTGCCAGCAGCTACGGGAACCCCTACGAGCAGTACTTC
TRBV7-2	-	TRBJ2-3	TRBD2	CASSSGLAGGIGDTQYF	TGTGCCAGCAGCTCCGGACTAGCGGGAGGTATAGGAGATACGCAGTATTTT
TRBV6-1	once	TRBJ1-3	-	CASSETTADLLRHGNTIYF	TGTGCCAGCAGTGAAACTACAGCCGACCTGTTACGGCATGGAAACACCATATATTTT
TRBV19	-	TRBJ1-3	-	CASSNTGSGNTIYF	TGTGCCAGTAGTAATACAGGCTCTGGAAACACCATATATTTT
TRBV2	once	TRBJ2-7	-	CASRRILSVVSYEQYF	TGTGCCAGCAGACGAATCCTTAGCGTAGTCTCCTACGAGCAGTACTTC
TRBV7-2	-	TRBJ1-1	-	CASSLAGAVSNTEAFF	TGTGCCAGCAGCTTAGCGGGGGCTGTATCGAACACTGAAGCTTTCTTT
TRBV6-5	-	TRBJ1-4	-	CASSYSEATNEKLFF	TGTGCCAGCAGTTACTCAGAGGCAACTAATGAAAAACTGTTTTTT
TRBV11-3	-	TRBJ2-1	-	CASSLGSNEQFF	TGTGCCAGCAGCTTAGGCAGCAATGAGCAGTTCTTC
TRBV7-6	few	TRBJ2-1	TRBD2	CASSPRTSQGSNEQFF	TGTGCCAGCAGCCCACGGACTAGCCAAGGGTCCAATGAGCAGTTCTTC
TRBV7-9	few	TRBJ1-2	-	CAIEGSRINHYTF	TGTGCCATCGAAGGGAGTCGGATTAACCACTACACCTTC